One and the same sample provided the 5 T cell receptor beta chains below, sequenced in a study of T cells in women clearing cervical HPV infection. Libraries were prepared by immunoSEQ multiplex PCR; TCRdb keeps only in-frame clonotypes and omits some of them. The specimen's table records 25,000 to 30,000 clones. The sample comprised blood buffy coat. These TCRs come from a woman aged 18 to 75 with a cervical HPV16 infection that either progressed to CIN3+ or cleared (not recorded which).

The CDR3 loop is CSARDRDRGTDTQYF. The DNA read from the CDR3 is TGCAGTGCTAGAGATAGGGACAGGGGAACAGATACG. V usage is TRBV20-1 and J usage is TRBJ2-3; 10 bases fit TRBD1. The read halts 3 residues ahead of the CDR3 end, with the missing end drawn from the germline J gene. The CDR3 runs 15 residues. Germline trimming cut 0 bases from V and 3 bases from J; bases unmatched to any gene: 3. Germline CDR1 reads DFQATT; CDR2 reads SNEGSKA (reference sequence).

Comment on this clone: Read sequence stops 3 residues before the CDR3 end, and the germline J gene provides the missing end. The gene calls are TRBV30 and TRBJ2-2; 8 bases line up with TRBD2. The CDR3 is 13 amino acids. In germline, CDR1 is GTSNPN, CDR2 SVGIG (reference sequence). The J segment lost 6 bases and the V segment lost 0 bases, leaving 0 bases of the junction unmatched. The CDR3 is CAWSVLAAGELFF. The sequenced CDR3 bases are TGTGCCTGGAGTGTACTAGCGGCCGGGGAG.

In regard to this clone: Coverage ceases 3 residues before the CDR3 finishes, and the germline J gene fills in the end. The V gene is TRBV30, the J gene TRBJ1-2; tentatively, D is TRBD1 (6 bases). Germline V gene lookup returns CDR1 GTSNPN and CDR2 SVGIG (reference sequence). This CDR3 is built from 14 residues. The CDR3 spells CAWSLGGTRSDYTF. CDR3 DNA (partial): TGTGCCTGGAGCTTAGGGGGTACCCGATCCGAC. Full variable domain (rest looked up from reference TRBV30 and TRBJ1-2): SQTIHQWPATLVQPVGSPLSLECTVEGTSNPNLYWYRQAAGRGLQLLFYSVGIGQISSEVPQNLSASRPQDRQFILSSKKLLLSDSGFYLCAWSLGGTRSDYTFGSGTRLTVV.

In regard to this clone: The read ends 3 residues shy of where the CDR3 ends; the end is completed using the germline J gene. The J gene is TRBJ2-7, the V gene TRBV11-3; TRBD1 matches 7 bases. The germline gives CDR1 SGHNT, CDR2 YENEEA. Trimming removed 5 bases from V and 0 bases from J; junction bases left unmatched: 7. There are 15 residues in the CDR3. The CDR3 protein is CASSPTDRDSYEQYF. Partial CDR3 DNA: TGTGCCAGCAGCCCCACCGACAGGGACTCCTACGAG. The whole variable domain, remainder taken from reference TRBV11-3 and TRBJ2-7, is EAGVVQSPRYKIIEKKQPVAFWCNPISGHNTLYWYLQNLGQGPELLIRYENEEAVDDSQLPKDRFSAERLKGVDSTLKIQPAELGDSAVYLCASSPTDRDSYEQYFGPGTRLTVT.

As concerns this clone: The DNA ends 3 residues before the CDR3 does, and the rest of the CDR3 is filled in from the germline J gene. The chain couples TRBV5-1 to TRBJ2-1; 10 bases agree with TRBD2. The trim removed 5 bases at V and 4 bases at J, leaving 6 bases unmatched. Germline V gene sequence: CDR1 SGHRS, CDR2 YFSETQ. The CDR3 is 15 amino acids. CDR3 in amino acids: CASRVAAGGYNEQFF. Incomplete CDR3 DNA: TGCGCCAGCAGAGTAGCAGCGGGAGGGTACAATGAG.